This TCR beta chain emerged from a study of monozygotic twins with cystic fibrosis. Study results and caveats: Median Simpson clonality of approximately 0.009 suggested naive T cells predominated. Monozygotic CF twin pairs shared significantly more nucleotide-identical clonotypes than unrelated CF individuals did.

With respect to this clone: The antigen is unknown.

V shed 3 bases and J shed 2 bases, with 14 bases lying between them. The CDR3 loop spans 16 amino acids. Germline V gives CDR1 GTSNPN, CDR2 SVGIG (reference sequence). Clones were sequenced by immunoSEQ multiplex PCR, and TCRdb holds only the in-frame ones, with some missing. Among 30,000 to 35,000 clones listed, 66% were seen once. The sequenced material came from blood. This TCR came from a girl aged 5-17 years with cystic fibrosis. The chain has TRBV30 and TRBJ2-6, with a tentative D call TRBD1 (5 bases). DNA of the CDR3: TGTGCCTGGAGGGAAACAGGAGCCCCTGGGGCCAACGTCCTGACTTTC. It specifies CAWRETGAPGANVLTF.